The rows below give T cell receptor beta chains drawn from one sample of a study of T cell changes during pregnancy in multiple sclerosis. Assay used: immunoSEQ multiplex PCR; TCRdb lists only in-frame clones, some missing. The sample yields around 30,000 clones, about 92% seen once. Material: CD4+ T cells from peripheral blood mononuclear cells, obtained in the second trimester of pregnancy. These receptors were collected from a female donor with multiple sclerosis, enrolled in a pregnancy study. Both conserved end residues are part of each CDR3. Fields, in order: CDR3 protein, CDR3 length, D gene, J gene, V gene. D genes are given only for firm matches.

CDR3 protein: CASRLDRGQTYEQCF
CDR3 length: 15
D gene: TRBD1
J gene: TRBJ2-7
V gene: TRBV6-5

CDR3 protein: CASSAGYGYTF
CDR3 length: 11
D gene: -
J gene: TRBJ1-2
V gene: TRBV2

CDR3 protein: CAGGTPSGANVLTF
CDR3 length: 14
D gene: -
J gene: TRBJ2-6
V gene: TRBV2

CDR3 protein: CASTSGQSRHETQYF
CDR3 length: 15
D gene: TRBD1
J gene: TRBJ2-5
V gene: TRBV2

CDR3 protein: CASSRGGVGTEAFF
CDR3 length: 14
D gene: TRBD1
J gene: TRBJ1-1
V gene: TRBV28

CDR3 protein: CASSDRQPTGELFF
CDR3 length: 14
D gene: -
J gene: TRBJ2-2
V gene: TRBV2

CDR3 protein: CASSPGSSPEAFF
CDR3 length: 13
D gene: -
J gene: TRBJ1-1
V gene: TRBV5-4

CDR3 protein: CASSSLKGRETQYF
CDR3 length: 14
D gene: -
J gene: TRBJ2-5
V gene: TRBV5-6

CDR3 protein: CASSEGRIISPQHF
CDR3 length: 14
D gene: -
J gene: TRBJ1-5
V gene: TRBV2

CDR3 protein: CASSPPTSGRGNEQFF
CDR3 length: 16
D gene: TRBD2
J gene: TRBJ2-1
V gene: TRBV18

CDR3 protein: CASSSGQNNQPQHF
CDR3 length: 14
D gene: -
J gene: TRBJ1-5
V gene: TRBV28

CDR3 protein: CASMGQPGTDTQYF
CDR3 length: 14
D gene: -
J gene: TRBJ2-3
V gene: TRBV2

CDR3 protein: CASSPRTGVVVNTEAFF
CDR3 length: 17
D gene: TRBD1
J gene: TRBJ1-1
V gene: TRBV7-6

CDR3 protein: CASSPSVAGEQYF
CDR3 length: 13
D gene: TRBD2
J gene: TRBJ2-7
V gene: TRBV18

CDR3 protein: CASSRQANTEAFF
CDR3 length: 13
D gene: -
J gene: TRBJ1-1
V gene: TRBV7-9

CDR3 protein: CASSQDLASDEQYF
CDR3 length: 14
D gene: -
J gene: TRBJ2-7
V gene: TRBV4-2

CDR3 protein: CASSQARQGAGELFF
CDR3 length: 15
D gene: TRBD1
J gene: TRBJ2-2
V gene: TRBV4-2

CDR3 protein: CASSIPTPYEQYF
CDR3 length: 13
D gene: -
J gene: TRBJ2-7
V gene: TRBV19

CDR3 protein: CASSLWTERRDSLHEQYF
CDR3 length: 18
D gene: TRBD1
J gene: TRBJ2-7
V gene: TRBV5-8

CDR3 protein: CASSNPGEGYEQYF
CDR3 length: 14
D gene: -
J gene: TRBJ2-7
V gene: TRBV19